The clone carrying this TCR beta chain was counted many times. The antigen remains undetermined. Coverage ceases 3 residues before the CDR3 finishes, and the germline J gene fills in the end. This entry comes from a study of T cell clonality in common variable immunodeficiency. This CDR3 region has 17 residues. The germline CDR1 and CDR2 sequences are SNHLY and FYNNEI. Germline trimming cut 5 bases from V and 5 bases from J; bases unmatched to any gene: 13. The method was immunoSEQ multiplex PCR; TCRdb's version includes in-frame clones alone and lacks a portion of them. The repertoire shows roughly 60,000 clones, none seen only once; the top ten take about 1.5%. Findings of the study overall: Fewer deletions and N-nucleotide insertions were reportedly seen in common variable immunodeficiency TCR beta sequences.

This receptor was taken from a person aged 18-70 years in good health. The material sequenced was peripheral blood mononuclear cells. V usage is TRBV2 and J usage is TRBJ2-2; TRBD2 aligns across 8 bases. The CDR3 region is CASSTPLHGGRTGELFF. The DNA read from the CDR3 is TGTGCCAGCAGTACCCCCCTCCATGGCGGGAGGACCGGGGAG. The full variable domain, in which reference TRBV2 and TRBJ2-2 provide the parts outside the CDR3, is EPEVTQTPSHQVTQMGQEVILRCVPISNHLYFYWYRQILGQKVEFLVSFYNNEISEKSEIFDDQFSVERPDGSNFTLKIRSTKLEDSAMYFCASSTPLHGGRTGELFFGEGSRLTVL.